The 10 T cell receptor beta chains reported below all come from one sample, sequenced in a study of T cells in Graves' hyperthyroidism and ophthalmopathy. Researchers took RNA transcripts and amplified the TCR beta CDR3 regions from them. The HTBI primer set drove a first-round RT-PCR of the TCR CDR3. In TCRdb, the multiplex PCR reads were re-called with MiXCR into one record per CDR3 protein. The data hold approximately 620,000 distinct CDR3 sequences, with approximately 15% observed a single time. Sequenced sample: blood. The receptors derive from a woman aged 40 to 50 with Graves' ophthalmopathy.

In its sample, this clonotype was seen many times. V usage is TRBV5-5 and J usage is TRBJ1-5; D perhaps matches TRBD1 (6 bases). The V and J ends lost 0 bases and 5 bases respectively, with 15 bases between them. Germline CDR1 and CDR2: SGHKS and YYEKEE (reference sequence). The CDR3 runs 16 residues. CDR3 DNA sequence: TGTGCCAGCAGCTTGGACACAGGGTATGGGGATCAGCCCCAGCATTTT. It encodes CASSLDTGYGDQPQHF.

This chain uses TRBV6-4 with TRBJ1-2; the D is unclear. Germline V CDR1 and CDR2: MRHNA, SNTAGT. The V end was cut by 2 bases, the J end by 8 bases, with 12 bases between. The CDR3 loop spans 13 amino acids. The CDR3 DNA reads TGTGCCAGCAGTGACCTACAGACCGGAGGCTACACCTTC. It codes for CASSDLQTGGYTF.

CDR3 bases: TGTGCCAGCAGCTCGGGACCGGGGGGCTACACCTTC. Protein product: CASSSGPGGYTF. The chain has TRBV7-6 and TRBJ1-2, with TRBD1 as a possible D gene (5 bases). Germline loops: CDR1 SGHVS, CDR2 FNYEAQ. The V end was cut by 4 bases, the J end by 8 bases, with 11 bases between. This CDR3 is built from 12 residues. Drawing the rest from reference TRBV7-6 and TRBJ1-2, the complete variable domain is GAGVSQSPRYKVTKRGQDVALRCDPISGHVSLYWYRQALGQGPEFLTYFNYEAQQDKSGLPNDRFSAERPEGSISTLTIQRTEQRDSAMYRCASSSGPGGYTFGSGTRLTVV.

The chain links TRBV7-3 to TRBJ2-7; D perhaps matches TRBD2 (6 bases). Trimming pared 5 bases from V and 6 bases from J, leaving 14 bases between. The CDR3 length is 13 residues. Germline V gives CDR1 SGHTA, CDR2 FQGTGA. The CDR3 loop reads CASSVDGSREQYF. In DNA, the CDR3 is TGTGCCAGCAGCGTCGACGGGAGTCGCGAGCAGTACTTC.

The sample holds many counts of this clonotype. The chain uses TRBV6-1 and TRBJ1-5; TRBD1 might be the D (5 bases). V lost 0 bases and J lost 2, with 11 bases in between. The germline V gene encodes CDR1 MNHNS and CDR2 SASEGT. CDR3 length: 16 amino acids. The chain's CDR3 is CASSEAHSGRNQPQHF. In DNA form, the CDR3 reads TGTGCCAGCAGTGAAGCGCACTCGGGGCGCAATCAGCCCCAGCATTTT.

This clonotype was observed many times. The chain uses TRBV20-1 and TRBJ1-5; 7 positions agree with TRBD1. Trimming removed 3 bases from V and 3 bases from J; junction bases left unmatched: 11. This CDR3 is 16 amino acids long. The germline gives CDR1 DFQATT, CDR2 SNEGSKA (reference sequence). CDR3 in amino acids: CSARDPGTADNQPQHF. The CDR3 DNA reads TGCAGTGCTAGGGACCCCGGGACAGCCGACAATCAGCCCCAGCATTTT.

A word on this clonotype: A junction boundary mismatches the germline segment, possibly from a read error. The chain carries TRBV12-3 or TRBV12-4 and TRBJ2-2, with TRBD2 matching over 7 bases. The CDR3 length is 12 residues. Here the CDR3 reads CASSLVGGEPFF. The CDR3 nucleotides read TGTGCCAGCAGTTTAGTTGGGGGGGAGCCGTTTTTT.

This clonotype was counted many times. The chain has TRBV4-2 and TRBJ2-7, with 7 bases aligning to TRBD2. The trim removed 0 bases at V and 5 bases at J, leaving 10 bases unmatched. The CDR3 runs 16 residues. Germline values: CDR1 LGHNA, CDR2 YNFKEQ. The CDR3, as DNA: TGTGCCAGCAGCCAAGAGGGAGAACGGGAGGCGCACGAGCAGTACTTC. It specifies CASSQEGEREAHEQYF.

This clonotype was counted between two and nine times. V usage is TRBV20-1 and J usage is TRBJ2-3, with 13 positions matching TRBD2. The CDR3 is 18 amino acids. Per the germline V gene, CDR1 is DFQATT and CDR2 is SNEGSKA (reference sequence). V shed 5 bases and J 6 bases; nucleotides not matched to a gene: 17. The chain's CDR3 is CSAGRGLAGRGYGDTQYF. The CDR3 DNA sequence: TGCAGTGCTGGACGGGGACTAGCGGGACGTGGGTACGGGGATACGCAGTATTTT.

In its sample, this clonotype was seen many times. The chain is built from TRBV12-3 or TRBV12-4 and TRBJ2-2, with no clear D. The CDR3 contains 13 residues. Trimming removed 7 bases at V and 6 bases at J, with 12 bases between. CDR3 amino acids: CASTLGAAGELFF. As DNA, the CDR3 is TGTGCCAGCACGTTAGGCGCGGCCGGGGAGCTGTTTTTT.